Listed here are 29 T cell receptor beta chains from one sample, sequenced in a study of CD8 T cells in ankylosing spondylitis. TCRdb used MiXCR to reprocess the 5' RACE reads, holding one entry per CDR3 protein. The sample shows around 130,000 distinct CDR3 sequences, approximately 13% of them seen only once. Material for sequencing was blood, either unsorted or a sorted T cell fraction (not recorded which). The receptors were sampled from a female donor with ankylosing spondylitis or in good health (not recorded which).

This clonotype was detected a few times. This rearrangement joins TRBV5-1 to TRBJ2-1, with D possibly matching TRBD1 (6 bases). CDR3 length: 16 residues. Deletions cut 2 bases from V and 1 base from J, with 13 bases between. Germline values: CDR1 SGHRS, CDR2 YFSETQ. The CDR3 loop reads CASSFRPQGSYNEQFF. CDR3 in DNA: TGCGCCAGCAGCTTCCGACCCCAGGGGTCCTACAATGAGCAGTTCTTC.

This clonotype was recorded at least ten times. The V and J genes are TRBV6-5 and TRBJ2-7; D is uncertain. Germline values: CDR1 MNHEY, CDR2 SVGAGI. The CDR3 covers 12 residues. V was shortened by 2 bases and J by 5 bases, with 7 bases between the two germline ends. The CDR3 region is CASSYGGHEQYF. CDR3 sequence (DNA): TGTGCCAGCAGTTACGGTGGACACGAGCAGTACTTC.

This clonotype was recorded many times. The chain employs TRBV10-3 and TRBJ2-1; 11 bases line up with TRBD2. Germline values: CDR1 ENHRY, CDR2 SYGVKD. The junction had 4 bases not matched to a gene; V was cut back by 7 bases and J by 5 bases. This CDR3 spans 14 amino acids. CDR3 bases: TGTGCCATCAAGACTAGCGGGGATGACAATGAGCAGTTCTTC. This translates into CAIKTSGDDNEQFF.

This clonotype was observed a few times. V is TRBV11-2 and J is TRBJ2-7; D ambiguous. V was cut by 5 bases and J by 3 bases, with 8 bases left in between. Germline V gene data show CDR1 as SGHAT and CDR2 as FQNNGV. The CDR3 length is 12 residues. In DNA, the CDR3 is TGTGCCAGCAGCGGGGTCCTCTACGAGCAGTACTTC. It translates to CASSGVLYEQYF. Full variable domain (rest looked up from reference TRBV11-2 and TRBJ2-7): EAGVAQSPRYKIIEKRQSVAFWCNPISGHATLYWYQQILGQGPKLLIQFQNNGVVDDSQLPKDRFSAERLKGVDSTLKIQPAKLEDSAVYLCASSGVLYEQYFGPGTRLTVT.

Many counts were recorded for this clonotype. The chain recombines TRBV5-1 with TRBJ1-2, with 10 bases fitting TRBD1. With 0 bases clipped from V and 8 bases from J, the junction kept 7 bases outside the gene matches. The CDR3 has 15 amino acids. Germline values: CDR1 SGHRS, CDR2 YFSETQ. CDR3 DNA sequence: TGCGCCAGCAGCTTGGCGGGGACAGGGGTCCTCGGCTACACCTTC. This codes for CASSLAGTGVLGYTF.

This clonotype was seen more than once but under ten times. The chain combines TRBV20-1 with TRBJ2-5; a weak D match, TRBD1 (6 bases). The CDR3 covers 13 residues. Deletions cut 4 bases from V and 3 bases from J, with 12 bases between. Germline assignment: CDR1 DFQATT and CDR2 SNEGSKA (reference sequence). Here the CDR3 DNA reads TGCAGTGCTACGTCAGGGGCTGAAGAGACCCAGTACTTC. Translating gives CSATSGAEETQYF.

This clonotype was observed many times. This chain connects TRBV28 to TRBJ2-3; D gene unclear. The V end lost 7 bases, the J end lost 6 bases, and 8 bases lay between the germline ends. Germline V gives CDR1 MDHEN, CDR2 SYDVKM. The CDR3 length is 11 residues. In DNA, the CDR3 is TGTGCCAGCACTAGTGAGGATACGCAGTATTTT. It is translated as CASTSEDTQYF.

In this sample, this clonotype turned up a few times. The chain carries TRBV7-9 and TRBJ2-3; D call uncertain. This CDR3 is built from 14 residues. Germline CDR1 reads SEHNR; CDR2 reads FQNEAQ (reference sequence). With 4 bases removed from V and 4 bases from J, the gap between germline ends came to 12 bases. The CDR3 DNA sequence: TGTGCCAGCAGCTCCCGGTCCGGGTCAGATACGCAGTATTTT. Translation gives CASSSRSGSDTQYF.

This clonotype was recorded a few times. The CDR3 sequence: CASRIYGEQFF. In DNA, the CDR3 is TGTGCCAGCAGAATCTACGGTGAGCAGTTCTTC. The chain couples TRBV2 to TRBJ2-1; D ambiguous. V lost 6 bases and J lost 9, with 9 bases in between. The germline gives CDR1 SNHLY, CDR2 FYNNEI. The CDR3 sequence is 11 residues long. The variable domain in full, completed from reference TRBV2 and TRBJ2-1, reads EPEVTQTPSHQVTQMGQEVILRCVPISNHLYFYWYRQILGQKVEFLVSFYNNEISEKSEIFDDQFSVERPDGSNFTLKIRSTKLEDSAMYFCASRIYGEQFFGPGTRLTVL.

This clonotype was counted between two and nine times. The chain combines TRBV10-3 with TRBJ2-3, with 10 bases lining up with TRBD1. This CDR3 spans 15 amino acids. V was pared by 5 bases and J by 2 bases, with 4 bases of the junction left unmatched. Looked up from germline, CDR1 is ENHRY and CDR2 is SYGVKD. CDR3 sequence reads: CAISPGQGTTDTQYF. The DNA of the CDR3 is TGTGCCATCAGTCCGGGACAGGGGACCACAGATACGCAGTATTTT.

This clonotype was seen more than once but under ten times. The DNA of the CDR3 is TGTGCCAGCAGCCGAACCCTCCCTGGCACAGATACGCAGTATTTT. This gives the protein CASSRTLPGTDTQYF. The chain carries TRBV12-3 or TRBV12-4 and TRBJ2-3; D gene unclear. This CDR3 comprises 15 residues. V was clipped by 6 bases and J by 1 base, with 14 bases between them.

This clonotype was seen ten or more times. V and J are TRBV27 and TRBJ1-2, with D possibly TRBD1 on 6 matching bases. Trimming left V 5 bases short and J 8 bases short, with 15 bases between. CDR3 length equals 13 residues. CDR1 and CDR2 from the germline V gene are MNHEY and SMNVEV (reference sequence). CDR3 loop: CASSTNRVGGYTF. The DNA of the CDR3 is TGTGCCAGCAGTACAAACAGGGTTGGAGGCTACACCTTC.

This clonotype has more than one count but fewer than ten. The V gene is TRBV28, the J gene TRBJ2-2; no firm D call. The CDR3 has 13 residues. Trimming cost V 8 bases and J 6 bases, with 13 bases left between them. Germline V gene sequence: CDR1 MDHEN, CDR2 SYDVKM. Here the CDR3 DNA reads TGTGCCAGCCTTCTGCGCGGATCCGGGGAGCTGTTTTTT. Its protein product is CASLLRGSGELFF.

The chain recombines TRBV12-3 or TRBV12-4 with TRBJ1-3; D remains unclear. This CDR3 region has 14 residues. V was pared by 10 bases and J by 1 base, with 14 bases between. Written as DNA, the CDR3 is TGTGCCACCAGCCTGGGAGGGTCTGGAAACACCATATATTTT. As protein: CATSLGGSGNTIYF.

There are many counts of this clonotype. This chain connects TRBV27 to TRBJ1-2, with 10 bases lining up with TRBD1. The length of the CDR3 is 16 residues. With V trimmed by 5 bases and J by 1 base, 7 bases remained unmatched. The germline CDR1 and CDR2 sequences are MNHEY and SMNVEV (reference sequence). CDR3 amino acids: CASSPPWTGGNYGYTF. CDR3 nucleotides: TGTGCCAGCAGTCCCCCTTGGACAGGGGGTAACTATGGCTACACCTTC.

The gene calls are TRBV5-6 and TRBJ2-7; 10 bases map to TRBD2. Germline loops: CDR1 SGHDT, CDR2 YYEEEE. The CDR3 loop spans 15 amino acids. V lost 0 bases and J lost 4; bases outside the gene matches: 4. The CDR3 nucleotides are TGTGCCAGCAGCTTGGTACTAGCGGGGAAATACGAGCAGTACTTC. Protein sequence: CASSLVLAGKYEQYF. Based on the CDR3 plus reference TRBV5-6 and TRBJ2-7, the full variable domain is DAGVTQSPTHLIKTRGQQVTLRCSPKSGHDTVSWYQQALGQGPQFIFQYYEEEERQRGNFPDRFSGHQFPNYSSELNVNALLLGDSALYLCASSLVLAGKYEQYFGPGTRLTVT.

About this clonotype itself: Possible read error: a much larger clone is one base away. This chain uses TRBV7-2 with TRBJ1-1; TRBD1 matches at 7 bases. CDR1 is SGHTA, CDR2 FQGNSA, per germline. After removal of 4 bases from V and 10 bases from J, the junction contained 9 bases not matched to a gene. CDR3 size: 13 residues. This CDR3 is CASSSRRSGGAFF. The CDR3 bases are TGTGCCAGCAGCTCCAGAAGGTCAGGGGGAGCTTTCTTT. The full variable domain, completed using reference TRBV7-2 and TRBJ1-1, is GAGVSQSPSNKVTEKGKDVELRCDPISGHTALYWYRQSLGQGLEFLIYFQGNSAPDKSGLPSDRFSAERTGGSVSTLTIQRTQQEDSAVYLCASSSRRSGGAFFGQGTRLTVV.

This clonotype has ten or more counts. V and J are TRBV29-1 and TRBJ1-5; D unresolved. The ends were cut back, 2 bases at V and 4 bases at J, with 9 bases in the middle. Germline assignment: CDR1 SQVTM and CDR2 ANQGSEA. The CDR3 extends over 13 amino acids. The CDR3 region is CSVEIAANQPQHF. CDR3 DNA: TGCAGCGTTGAAATAGCCGCGAATCAGCCCCAGCATTTT.

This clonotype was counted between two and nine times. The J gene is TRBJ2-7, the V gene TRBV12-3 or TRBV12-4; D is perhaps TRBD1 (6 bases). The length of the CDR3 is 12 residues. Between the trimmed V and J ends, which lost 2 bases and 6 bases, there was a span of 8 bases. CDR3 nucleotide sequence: TGTGCCAGCAGTTTATTGGGGGCCGAGCAGTACTTC. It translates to CASSLLGAEQYF.

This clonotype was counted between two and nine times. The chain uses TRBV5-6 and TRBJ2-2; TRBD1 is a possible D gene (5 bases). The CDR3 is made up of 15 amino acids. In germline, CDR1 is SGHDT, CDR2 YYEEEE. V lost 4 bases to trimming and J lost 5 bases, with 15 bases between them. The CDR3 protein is CASSRTGEETGELFF. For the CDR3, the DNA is TGTGCCAGCAGCCGAACAGGAGAGGAGACCGGGGAGCTGTTTTTT. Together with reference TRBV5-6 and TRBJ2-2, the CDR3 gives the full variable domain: DAGVTQSPTHLIKTRGQQVTLRCSPKSGHDTVSWYQQALGQGPQFIFQYYEEEERQRGNFPDRFSGHQFPNYSSELNVNALLLGDSALYLCASSRTGEETGELFFGEGSRLTVL.

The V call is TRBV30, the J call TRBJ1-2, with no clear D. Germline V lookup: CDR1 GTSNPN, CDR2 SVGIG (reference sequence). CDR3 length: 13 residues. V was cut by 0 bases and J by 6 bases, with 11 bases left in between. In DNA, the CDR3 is TGTGCCTGGAGTGTAGTACAGTCAAATGGCTACACCTTC. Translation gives CAWSVVQSNGYTF.

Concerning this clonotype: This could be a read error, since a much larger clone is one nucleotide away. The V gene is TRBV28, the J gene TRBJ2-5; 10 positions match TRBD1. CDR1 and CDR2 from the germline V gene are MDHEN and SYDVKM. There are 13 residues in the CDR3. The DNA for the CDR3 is TGTGTCAGCCTCCGGGACAGGGGAGAGACCCAGTACTTC. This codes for CVSLRDRGETQYF.

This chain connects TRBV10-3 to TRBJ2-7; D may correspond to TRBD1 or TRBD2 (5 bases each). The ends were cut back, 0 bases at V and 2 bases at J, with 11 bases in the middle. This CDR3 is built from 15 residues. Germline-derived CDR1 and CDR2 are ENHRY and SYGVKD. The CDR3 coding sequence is TGTGCCATCAGTGAGTCGGGGGTCACAGCCTACGAGCAGTACTTC. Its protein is CAISESGVTAYEQYF.

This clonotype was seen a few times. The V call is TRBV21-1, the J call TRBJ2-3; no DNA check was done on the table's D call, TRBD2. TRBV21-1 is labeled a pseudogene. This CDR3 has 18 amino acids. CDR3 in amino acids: CASTQPRLAVNCTDTQYF. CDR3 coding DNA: TGTGCCAGCACCCAACCCAGACTAGCGGTGAATTGCACAGATACGCAGTATTTT.

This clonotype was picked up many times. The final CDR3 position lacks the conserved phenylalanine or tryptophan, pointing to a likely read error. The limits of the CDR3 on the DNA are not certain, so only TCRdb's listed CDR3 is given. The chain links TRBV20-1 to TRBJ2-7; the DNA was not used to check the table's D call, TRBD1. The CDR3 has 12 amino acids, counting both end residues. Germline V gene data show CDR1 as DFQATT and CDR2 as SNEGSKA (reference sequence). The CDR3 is CSASRTGLGVFG.

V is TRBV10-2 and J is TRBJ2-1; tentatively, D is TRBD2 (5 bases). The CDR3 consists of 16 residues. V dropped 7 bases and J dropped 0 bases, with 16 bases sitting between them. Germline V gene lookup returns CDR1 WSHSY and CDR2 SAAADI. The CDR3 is CASNPYSGSSYNEQFF. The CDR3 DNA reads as TGCGCCAGCAACCCCTATAGTGGGAGCTCCTACAATGAGCAGTTCTTC.

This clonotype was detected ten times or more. For the CDR3, the DNA is TGTGCCAGCAGACTCCGGGACCATAGAGAGACCCAGTACTTC. It yields the protein CASRLRDHRETQYF. The chain links TRBV28 to TRBJ2-5; tentatively, D is TRBD1 or TRBD2 (5 bases each). Looked up from germline, CDR1 is MDHEN and CDR2 is SYDVKM. V lost 6 bases, J lost 4 bases, and 15 bases lay in between. This CDR3 is built from 14 residues.

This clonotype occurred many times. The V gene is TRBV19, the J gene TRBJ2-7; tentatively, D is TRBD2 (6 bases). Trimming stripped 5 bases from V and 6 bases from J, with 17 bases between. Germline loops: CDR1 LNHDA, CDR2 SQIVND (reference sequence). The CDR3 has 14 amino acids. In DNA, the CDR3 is TGTGCCAGTAGTCCCTCCTGGGGGGTTACCGAGCAGTACTTC. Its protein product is CASSPSWGVTEQYF.

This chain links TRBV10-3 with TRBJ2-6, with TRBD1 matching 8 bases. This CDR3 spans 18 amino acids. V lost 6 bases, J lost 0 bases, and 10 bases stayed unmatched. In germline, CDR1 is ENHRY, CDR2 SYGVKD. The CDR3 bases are TGTGCCATCAGAGCAGGGGGCTGGGAAAACTCTGGGGCCAACGTCCTGACTTTC. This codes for CAIRAGGWENSGANVLTF.